This T cell receptor beta chain was identified during a study of blood T cell repertoires in COVID-19. Study at large: Samples of COVID-19 (acute and convalescent) were obtained from the United States, Italy and Spain. In each case, the material was cDNA or gDNA derived from T cells, B-cell-depleted T cells, or PBMCs.

The germline gives CDR1 SNHLY, CDR2 FYNNEI. The CDR3 contains 14 residues. V lost 4 bases to trimming and J lost 1 base, with 11 bases between them. Original data processing: Reference gene primer amplification gave estimated nucleated cell counts. Data came from immunoSEQ multiplex PCR; TCRdb stores just in-frame clones and leaves some out. The DNA was the basis for D and trimming; V, J and clone size are from that table. Among 150,000 to 200,000 clones listed, more than 70% were seen once. The sequencing sample was made of peripheral blood. The receptor was isolated from a human donor in a cohort sampled during active COVID-19. The rearrangement uses TRBV2 and TRBJ2-7; weak D call: TRBD2 (5 bases). As DNA, the CDR3 is TGTGCCAGCAGTGCGACCGTAGCGTCCTACGAGCAGTACTTC. It translates to CASSATVASYEQYF.